This T cell receptor beta chain comes out of a study of PD-L1 blockade in urothelial cancer. Across the study: Blood was evaluated 3 weeks (second dose) and 6 weeks after therapy began.

TCRdb keeps only in-frame clones here, not all; method: immunoSEQ multiplex PCR. The repertoire has about 110,000 clones, less than 95% of them found once; the top ten carry less than 4.5%. V was cut by 0 bases and J by 3 bases, with 14 bases left in between. The CDR3 runs to 16 residues. Germline V lookup: CDR1 SEHNR, CDR2 FQNEAQ (reference sequence). Specified time point: peripheral blood 6 weeks after treatment start. Source: PBMCs, taken around atezolizumab (anti-PD-L1) treatment. The chain carries TRBV7-9 and TRBJ1-1; D not certain. This clonotype originated in a man aged 55 to 70 with urothelial cancer. CDR3 amino acids: CASSLASTRVDTEAFF. The CDR3 DNA follows: TGTGCCAGCAGCTTAGCGTCGACGAGGGTGGACACTGAAGCTTTCTTT.